This note documents a single T cell receptor (beta chain) sequence. This record comes from a study of molecular identifiers for immune sequencing clone quantification. Study information: Naive CD8 RNA (around 20,000 or 100,000 cells) was divided into five aliquots, with four sequenced.

Germline-derived CDR1 and CDR2 are LGHNA and YSLEER. The CDR3 contains 15 residues. V lost 0 bases to trimming and J lost 3 bases, with 12 bases between them. The authors gated naive CD8 T cells as CD8+CD4-CCR7+CD45RA+ for sorting. One entry per CDR3 protein, called by TCRdb with MiXCR from the PCR reads. The table shows a few hundred thousand distinct CDR3 sequences, with under 25% occurring only once. The material sequenced was naive CD8+ T cells from blood, with Jurkat cell RNA spiked in. Subset meaning: FACS-sorted CD8+CD4-CCR7+CD45RA+ naive T cells. The chain employs TRBV4-3 and TRBJ2-7; D uncertain. This TCR was sampled from a human donor in good health. Some libraries in this study had Jurkat cell RNA spiked in. CDR3 loop: CASSQDRISYYEQYF. The CDR3 DNA reads as TGCGCCAGCAGCCAAGATCGGATTAGCTACTACGAGCAGTACTTC.